One sample yielded the 8 T cell receptor beta chains listed below, sequenced in a study of cytomegalovirus exposure and HLA in healthy donors. PCR was performed using 60 Vbeta and 13 Jbeta primers. Method: immunoSEQ multiplex PCR; TCRdb's copy keeps in-frame clones and lacks some. The table records 130,000 or so clones, around 84% of them present only once. Sample: PBMCs. Receptor source: a man between 18 and 29 years old in good health and CMV-seronegative.

V is TRBV2 and J is TRBJ1-4; possibly TRBD1 for D (6 bases). This CDR3 spans 15 amino acids. Germline assignment: CDR1 SNHLY and CDR2 FYNNEI. V shed 7 bases and J shed 7 bases, with 19 bases lying between them. The chain's CDR3 is CASNRGGGVGEKLFF. The CDR3 DNA sequence: TGTGCCAGCAATAGAGGGGGAGGGGTGGGTGAAAAACTGTTTTTT.

V gene TRBV7-2 combines with J gene TRBJ1-1; D remains unclear. Germline V gene lookup returns CDR1 SGHTA and CDR2 FQGNSA. V gave up 5 bases and J gave up 1 base, with 14 bases separating them. The CDR3 extends over 15 amino acids. The CDR3 region has the DNA TGTGCCAGCAGCGTCAAAACAGTGACGAACACTGAAGCTTTCTTT. Amino acids: CASSVKTVTNTEAFF.

The chain is built from TRBV12-5 and TRBJ2-7, with 11 nucleotides matching TRBD1. Germline-derived CDR1 and CDR2 are LGHNT and FRNRAP. Trimming cost V 5 bases and J 1 base; bases outside gene matches: 4. The CDR3 has 15 amino acids. CDR3 coding DNA: TGTGCTAGTGGTCCTGGGACAGGGGGATCCTACGAGCAGTACTTC. This translates into CASGPGTGGSYEQYF. The variable domain in full, completed from reference TRBV12-5 and TRBJ2-7, reads DARVTQTPRHKVTEMGQEVTMRCQPILGHNTVFWYRQTMMQGLELLAYFRNRAPLDDSGMPKDRFSAEMPDATLATLKIQPSEPRDSAVYFCASGPGTGGSYEQYFGPGTRLTVT.

The V and J genes are TRBV21-1 and TRBJ2-5; the D call of TRBD2 is as the table states it, not checked on the DNA. TRBV21-1 is a pseudogene segment. The CDR3 spans 16 residues. The CDR3 nucleotides are TGTGCCAGCAGCAGGTGTAGGTTGGAGGGACAAGAGACCCAGTACTTC. Amino acids: CASSRCRLEGQETQYF.

The chain combines TRBV7-2 with TRBJ1-1; no reliable D call. V gave up 2 bases and J gave up 8 bases, with 9 bases separating them. The CDR3 has 12 amino acids. Germline-derived CDR1 and CDR2 are SGHTA and FQGNSA. CDR3 sequence reads: CASSLSRIEAFF. CDR3 coding DNA: TGTGCCAGCAGCTTATCCAGGATAGAAGCTTTCTTT. The variable domain in full, completed from reference TRBV7-2 and TRBJ1-1, reads GAGVSQSPSNKVTEKGKDVELRCDPISGHTALYWYRQSLGQGLEFLIYFQGNSAPDKSGLPSDRFSAERTGGSVSTLTIQRTQQEDSAVYLCASSLSRIEAFFGQGTRLTVV.

As regards this clone: This sample also contains other DNA sequences that code for the same CDR3. The genes are TRBV2 and TRBJ1-2; D is possibly TRBD1 (5 bases). From germline, CDR1 is SNHLY and CDR2 FYNNEI. This CDR3 region has 13 residues. V was cut by 2 bases and J by 3 bases, with 7 bases left in between. CDR3 in amino acids: CASSESGDYGYTF. The CDR3 DNA follows: TGTGCCAGCAGTGAATCGGGGGACTATGGCTACACCTTC.

The chain couples TRBV15 to TRBJ1-3; possibly TRBD1 for D (6 bases). Germline CDR1 reads LNHNV; CDR2 reads YYDKDF (reference sequence). This CDR3 is 13 amino acids long. Deletions cut 4 bases from V and 4 bases from J, with 8 bases between. The CDR3 nucleotides read TGTGCCACCAGCAACAGGGTAGGAAACACCATATATTTT. Its protein product is CATSNRVGNTIYF.

The V and J genes are TRBV7-9 and TRBJ2-1; D is undetermined. The V end lost 5 bases, the J end lost 4 bases, and 18 bases lay between the germline ends. The CDR3 has 16 residues. CDR1 SEHNR and CDR2 FQNEAQ come from the germline V gene (reference sequence). CDR3 sequence reads: CASSPHRSIGYNEQFF. CDR3 nucleotides: TGTGCCAGCAGCCCCCACCGGTCCATTGGTTACAATGAGCAGTTCTTC.